The TCR beta chain described here comes from a study of T cells in Graves' hyperthyroidism and ophthalmopathy. Study details: The authors collected peripheral blood at initial diagnosis, before any treatment.

The germline V gene encodes CDR1 SGDLS and CDR2 YYNGEE. The J segment lost 4 bases and the V segment lost 6 bases, leaving 6 bases of the junction unmatched. This CDR3 spans 14 amino acids. In its sample, this clonotype was seen many times. PBMCs were obtained from over 8.5 ml fresh peripheral blood. Amplification of TCR beta CDR3 regions was performed using RNA transcripts as template. The HTBI primer set drove a first-round RT-PCR of the TCR CDR3. TCRdb redid the calling of the multiplex PCR reads with MiXCR, one entry per CDR3 protein. The table shows hundreds of thousands of distinct CDR3 sequences, with roughly 37% occurring only once.

V usage is TRBV9 and J usage is TRBJ1-2; 10 bases line up with TRBD1. The origin of this receptor is a man younger than 35 with Graves' hyperthyroidism. The sequencing input was blood. This CDR3 reads CASNPGQGSYGYTF. CDR3 DNA sequence: TGTGCCAGCAATCCGGGACAGGGGAGCTATGGCTACACCTTC.